This T cell receptor beta chain appears in the sequencing data of a study of graft-versus-host responses after intestinal transplantation. Overall study: Anti-thymocyte globulin induction was given to all recipients, followed by tacrolimus and steroids for around three years.

With respect to this clone: No antigen is known for it.

The trim removed 6 bases at V and 5 bases at J, leaving 13 bases unmatched. The germline CDR1 and CDR2 sequences are SNHLY and FYNNEI. The CDR3 is 16 amino acids. The study's findings and limits: Investigators detected GvH clones in recipient marrow, with some emerging earlier in ileum or blood.

Produced via immunoSEQ multiplex PCR; TCRdb's table is partial and in-frame only. Among about 99,000 clones listed, 85% to 95% were seen once. This TCR was sampled from a human donor who was the organ donor for an intestinal transplant. Sequenced here: unstimulated CD8+ T cells sorted from spleen or lymph node cells, sampled before transplant. V usage is TRBV2 and J usage is TRBJ2-4; 7 bases align to TRBD1. CDR3 DNA sequence: TGTGCCAGCAGGGAACGACAGGGTGGACATGAAAACATTCAGTACTTC. Amino acid sequence: CASRERQGGHENIQYF.